A selection of T cell receptor beta chains follows, all from one sample in a study of blood T cell repertoires in COVID-19. The protocol was immunoSEQ multiplex PCR, while the TCRdb copy is restricted to in-frame clones and leaves out a portion. The profile shows tens of thousands of clones, around 85% of them singletons. The sequencing sample was made of peripheral blood. The source of these receptors is an older woman with acute or convalescent COVID-19. The CDR3 runs from the conserved cysteine through the conserved F or W. Each record gives: J gene, V gene, D gene, clone size, CDR3 DNA, CDR3 protein. A D gene is named only where the DNA matches it firmly. A clone size is listed for some rows: how often the clone was seen (once, few, many), or a class if it is expanded.

j_gene: TRBJ2-7
v_gene: TRBV14
d_gene: -
abundance: -
CDR3nt: TGTGCCAGCAGCCAAGGGAGGGGTGTCTACGAGCAGTACTTC
CDR3aa: CASSQGRGVYEQYF

j_gene: TRBJ2-5
v_gene: TRBV11-2
d_gene: TRBD2
abundance: -
CDR3nt: TGTGCCAGCAGCTTATTGGTGGGCGGGGGAGCCCAAGAGACCCAGTACTTC
CDR3aa: CASSLLVGGGAQETQYF

j_gene: TRBJ1-1
v_gene: TRBV18
d_gene: TRBD1
abundance: -
CDR3nt: TGTGCCAGCTCACCAACGACAGGGTTGGTAGTAGCTTTCTTT
CDR3aa: CASSPTTGLVVAFF

j_gene: TRBJ2-1
v_gene: TRBV25-1
d_gene: -
abundance: -
CDR3nt: TGTGCCAGCAGTGAATGGGCCGATGGGGAGCAGTTCTTC
CDR3aa: CASSEWADGEQFF

j_gene: TRBJ1-1
v_gene: TRBV21-1
d_gene: -
abundance: -
CDR3nt: TGTGCCAGCAGCCCAGGGTGGGTTTTTATTTTCACTGAAGCTTTCTTT
CDR3aa: CASSPGWVFIFTEAFF

j_gene: TRBJ1-2
v_gene: TRBV18
d_gene: TRBD1
abundance: -
CDR3nt: TGTGCCAGCTCACCCAGAACACAGGGGGATGGCTATGGCTACACCTTC
CDR3aa: CASSPRTQGDGYGYTF

j_gene: TRBJ1-4
v_gene: TRBV3-1/TRBV3-2
d_gene: -
abundance: -
CDR3nt: TGTGCCAGCAGTCTGCGGACAACTAATGAAAAACTGTTTTTT
CDR3aa: CASSLRTTNEKLFF

j_gene: TRBJ2-5
v_gene: TRBV7-2
d_gene: TRBD2
abundance: -
CDR3nt: TGTGCCAGCAGTTTGAGACTAGCGGGGGGTCAAGAGACCCAGTACTTC
CDR3aa: CASSLRLAGGQETQYF

j_gene: TRBJ1-1
v_gene: TRBV5-4
d_gene: -
abundance: -
CDR3nt: TGTGCCAGCAGCTTGGGCGGGGCCATGAACACTGAAGCTTTCTTT
CDR3aa: CASSLGGAMNTEAFF

j_gene: TRBJ1-5
v_gene: TRBV29-1
d_gene: TRBD1
abundance: -
CDR3nt: TGCAGCGCCTCAGGGGGGTTGGGTCAGCCCCAGCATTTT
CDR3aa: CSASGGLGQPQHF

j_gene: TRBJ2-5
v_gene: TRBV7-8
d_gene: -
abundance: -
CDR3nt: TGTGCCAGCAGCTTAGGGCAGAAAGAGACCCAGTACTTC
CDR3aa: CASSLGQKETQYF

j_gene: TRBJ1-4
v_gene: TRBV7-7
d_gene: -
abundance: -
CDR3nt: TGTGCTAGCAGCCTCCATGGGACACCCAATGAAAAACTGTTTTTT
CDR3aa: CASSLHGTPNEKLFF

j_gene: TRBJ1-1
v_gene: TRBV11-1
d_gene: -
abundance: -
CDR3nt: TGTGCCAGCAGCTTAGAGGGCCGGGTCCCGGGGACTGAAGCTTTCTTT
CDR3aa: CASSLEGRVPGTEAFF

j_gene: TRBJ2-4
v_gene: TRBV5-1
d_gene: TRBD1
abundance: -
CDR3nt: TGCGCCAGCAGCCAAGGGGACAGGCCAAAAGCCAAAAACATTCAGTACTTC
CDR3aa: CASSQGDRPKAKNIQYF

j_gene: TRBJ1-1
v_gene: TRBV6-5
d_gene: -
abundance: few
CDR3nt: TGTGCCAGCAGTTACTTGCCCCCTGAAGCCCTTGAAGCTTTCTTT
CDR3aa: CASSYLPPEALEAFF

j_gene: TRBJ2-1
v_gene: TRBV9
d_gene: TRBD2
abundance: -
CDR3nt: TGTGCCAGCAGCGCCGCCGGGACTAGTGGTCTTTATGAGCAGTTCTTC
CDR3aa: CASSAAGTSGLYEQFF

j_gene: TRBJ1-5
v_gene: TRBV28
d_gene: -
abundance: -
CDR3nt: TGTGCCAGCAGCCCGACCACCGACGTCGGACAGACACAGGACGGGCAGCCCCAGCATTTT
CDR3aa: CASSPTTDVGQTQDGQPQHF

j_gene: TRBJ2-4
v_gene: TRBV9
d_gene: TRBD1
abundance: -
CDR3nt: TGTGCCAGCAGCGAATCACAGGGGGCGGACGTGGCCAAAAACATTCAGTACTTC
CDR3aa: CASSESQGADVAKNIQYF

j_gene: TRBJ1-1
v_gene: TRBV25-1
d_gene: TRBD1
abundance: -
CDR3nt: TGTGCCAGCAGGGACGAACAGGGGGCTGGTACTGAAGCTTTCTTT
CDR3aa: CASRDEQGAGTEAFF

j_gene: TRBJ1-6
v_gene: TRBV11-2
d_gene: -
abundance: -
CDR3nt: TGTGCCAGCAGCTCAAATAATTCACCCCTCCACTTT
CDR3aa: CASSSNNSPLHF

j_gene: TRBJ1-6
v_gene: TRBV28
d_gene: -
abundance: -
CDR3nt: TGTGCCAGCAGTTTTGCCCGGGGGGGGGTGACAGCGCTACAATATTCACCCCTCCACTTT
CDR3aa: CASSFARGGVTALQYSPLHF

j_gene: TRBJ2-3
v_gene: TRBV13
d_gene: TRBD1
abundance: -
CDR3nt: TGTGCCAGCAGCCCCCGGGACAGGGAGGCAGATACGCAGTATTTT
CDR3aa: CASSPRDREADTQYF

j_gene: TRBJ2-1
v_gene: TRBV5-1
d_gene: TRBD2
abundance: -
CDR3nt: TGCGCCAGCAGCTTGGGTAGTAGCGGGGGCTACAATGAGCAGTTCTTC
CDR3aa: CASSLGSSGGYNEQFF

j_gene: TRBJ2-7
v_gene: TRBV5-6
d_gene: -
abundance: -
CDR3nt: TGTGCCAGCAGAGCCGGACACCTCTACGAGCAGTACTTC
CDR3aa: CASRAGHLYEQYF

j_gene: TRBJ2-1
v_gene: TRBV28
d_gene: TRBD1
abundance: -
CDR3nt: TGTGCCAGCAAGGCACAGGGGTCCTACAATGAGCAGTTCTTC
CDR3aa: CASKAQGSYNEQFF

j_gene: TRBJ1-2
v_gene: TRBV29-1
d_gene: -
abundance: -
CDR3nt: TGCAGCGTTGGACAGAGTACGGGCTACACCTTC
CDR3aa: CSVGQSTGYTF

j_gene: TRBJ1-5
v_gene: TRBV7-3
d_gene: -
abundance: -
CDR3nt: TGTGCCAGCAGCTTAGGCCCCAATCAGCCCCAGCATTTT
CDR3aa: CASSLGPNQPQHF

j_gene: TRBJ1-5
v_gene: TRBV9
d_gene: -
abundance: -
CDR3nt: TGTGCCAGCAGCGTAGACGGGCGGGGGGGAGAGCCCCAGCATTTT
CDR3aa: CASSVDGRGGEPQHF

j_gene: TRBJ1-2
v_gene: TRBV19
d_gene: -
abundance: -
CDR3nt: TGTGCCAGTAGTATTCAGGGGACTAACTATGGCTACACCTTC
CDR3aa: CASSIQGTNYGYTF

j_gene: TRBJ1-5
v_gene: TRBV9
d_gene: -
abundance: few
CDR3nt: TGTGCCAGCAGCGTAGAGGGATGGGCAGGGGCAATTCGCAATCAGCCCCAGCATTTT
CDR3aa: CASSVEGWAGAIRNQPQHF

j_gene: TRBJ1-6
v_gene: TRBV19
d_gene: TRBD1
abundance: -
CDR3nt: TGTGCCAGTAGTATTGAGGGGGCCAATAATTCACCCCTCCACTTT
CDR3aa: CASSIEGANNSPLHF

j_gene: TRBJ2-3
v_gene: TRBV5-1
d_gene: TRBD1
abundance: -
CDR3nt: TGCGCCAGCAGCTTGGCAGGGGGCGTCACAGATACGCAGTATTTT
CDR3aa: CASSLAGGVTDTQYF

j_gene: TRBJ1-3
v_gene: TRBV6-5
d_gene: TRBD1
abundance: -
CDR3nt: TGTGCCAGCAGACCGAATCAGGGGGCTGGAAACACCATATATTTT
CDR3aa: CASRPNQGAGNTIYF

j_gene: TRBJ2-5
v_gene: TRBV5-8
d_gene: -
abundance: once
CDR3nt: TGTGCCAGCAGCTTGGGACAAAATAAAGAGACCCAGTACTTC
CDR3aa: CASSLGQNKETQYF

j_gene: TRBJ1-3
v_gene: TRBV5-1
d_gene: -
abundance: -
CDR3nt: TGCGCCAGCAGCTTGTACCGTACAGAGGGTCTTACATCTGGAAACACCATATATTTT
CDR3aa: CASSLYRTEGLTSGNTIYF

j_gene: TRBJ1-2
v_gene: TRBV28
d_gene: -
abundance: once
CDR3nt: TGTGCCAGCAGTTTGGGAGGGACCGGGTATGGCTACACCTTC
CDR3aa: CASSLGGTGYGYTF

j_gene: TRBJ1-6
v_gene: TRBV10-3
d_gene: -
abundance: -
CDR3nt: TGTGCCATCAGTGGAACAGGCACAAATTCACCCCTCCACTTT
CDR3aa: CAISGTGTNSPLHF

j_gene: TRBJ1-1
v_gene: TRBV10-3
d_gene: -
abundance: -
CDR3nt: TGTGCCATCAGTGCCGGGAGGGGGGGAACTGAAGCTTTCTTT
CDR3aa: CAISAGRGGTEAFF

j_gene: TRBJ2-7
v_gene: TRBV6-5
d_gene: TRBD1
abundance: -
CDR3nt: TGTGCCAGCAGTACGCGCCAGGGGGCAAACGAGCAGTACTTC
CDR3aa: CASSTRQGANEQYF

j_gene: TRBJ2-3
v_gene: TRBV12-5
d_gene: TRBD2
abundance: -
CDR3nt: TGTGCTAGTGGTCCCACACTCACAACTAGCGGGAGGAGCACAGATACGCAGTATTTT
CDR3aa: CASGPTLTTSGRSTDTQYF

j_gene: TRBJ1-2
v_gene: TRBV5-4
d_gene: -
abundance: -
CDR3nt: TGTGCCAGCAGCTCATTAACAGATAACTATGGCTACACCTTC
CDR3aa: CASSSLTDNYGYTF

j_gene: TRBJ1-2
v_gene: TRBV25-1
d_gene: TRBD1
abundance: once
CDR3nt: TGTGCCAGCAGGGAGGACCGGGGACAGAACTATGGCTACACCTTC
CDR3aa: CASREDRGQNYGYTF

j_gene: TRBJ2-7
v_gene: TRBV13
d_gene: -
abundance: -
CDR3nt: TGTGCCAGCAGCTTAGGTCGGTACGAGCAGTACTTC
CDR3aa: CASSLGRYEQYF

j_gene: TRBJ1-1
v_gene: TRBV5-1
d_gene: TRBD1
abundance: -
CDR3nt: TGCGCCAGCAGCTACATGGGACAGATGAACACTGAAGCTTTCTTT
CDR3aa: CASSYMGQMNTEAFF

j_gene: TRBJ2-7
v_gene: TRBV18
d_gene: -
abundance: few
CDR3nt: TGTGCCAGCCGTCGGGATAGCTCCTACGAGCAGTACTTC
CDR3aa: CASRRDSSYEQYF

j_gene: TRBJ1-6
v_gene: TRBV6-5
d_gene: -
abundance: -
CDR3nt: TGTGCCAGCAGACCAACAGGAAATAATTCACCCCTCCACTTT
CDR3aa: CASRPTGNNSPLHF

j_gene: TRBJ2-7
v_gene: TRBV5-6
d_gene: TRBD2
abundance: -
CDR3nt: TGTGCCAGCAGCTCCCGACTAGCGGGAGTTATCTACGAGCAGTACTTC
CDR3aa: CASSSRLAGVIYEQYF

j_gene: TRBJ2-7
v_gene: TRBV2
d_gene: -
abundance: once
CDR3nt: TGTGCCAGCTCGTCGTCGGAGACCGAGCAGTACTTC
CDR3aa: CASSSSETEQYF

j_gene: TRBJ2-7
v_gene: TRBV7-2
d_gene: TRBD1
abundance: -
CDR3nt: TGTGCCAGCAGCTCCCCAACGGGACAGGGGATTTACGAGCAGTACTTC
CDR3aa: CASSSPTGQGIYEQYF

j_gene: TRBJ1-3
v_gene: TRBV6-5
d_gene: -
abundance: -
CDR3nt: TGTGCCAGCAGGTCTGGACAGTACTCTGGAAACACCATATATTTT
CDR3aa: CASRSGQYSGNTIYF

j_gene: TRBJ2-5
v_gene: TRBV6-5
d_gene: TRBD2
abundance: -
CDR3nt: TGTGCCAGCAGTTACCGGGGGGGCGGGGAGACCCAGTACTTC
CDR3aa: CASSYRGGGETQYF

j_gene: TRBJ1-6
v_gene: TRBV7-9
d_gene: -
abundance: -
CDR3nt: TGTGCCAGCAGCCTAAATAATTCACCCCTCCACTTT
CDR3aa: CASSLNNSPLHF

j_gene: TRBJ1-5
v_gene: TRBV30
d_gene: -
abundance: -
CDR3nt: TGTGCCTGGAGTACAGGTAGCAATCAGCCCCAGCATTTT
CDR3aa: CAWSTGSNQPQHF

j_gene: TRBJ2-7
v_gene: TRBV5-1
d_gene: -
abundance: -
CDR3nt: TGCGCCAGCAGCTTGGAGGGGACACCTTCCTACGAGCAGTACTTC
CDR3aa: CASSLEGTPSYEQYF